This TCR beta chain was captured in a study of T cells in Graves' hyperthyroidism and ophthalmopathy. Researchers took RNA transcripts and amplified the TCR beta CDR3 regions from them. The TCR CDR3 was amplified in a first-round RT-PCR using the HTBI primer set. One entry per CDR3 protein, called by TCRdb with MiXCR from the multiplex PCR reads. The repertoire holds hundreds of thousands of distinct CDR3 sequences, with around 15% as singletons. The sample holds many counts of this clonotype. Its antigen is currently unknown. Study-wide findings and caveats: Most expanded thyroid clonotypes above 0.001 also appeared in blood. Ophthalmopathy got predicted by the model a median about 6.7 months before its onset.

With 4 bases clipped from V and 2 bases from J, the junction kept 6 bases outside the gene matches. Germline V gives CDR1 SGHRS, CDR2 YFSETQ. The CDR3 has 15 amino acids. Hyperthyroidism in the patients, aged 18 to 65, was newly diagnosed and under 2 months in duration. V and J are TRBV5-1 and TRBJ2-3; 8 positions match TRBD2. This clonotype was obtained from a young woman with Graves' hyperthyroidism. The material sequenced was blood. This CDR3 is CASSPGGAPTDTQYF. The DNA of the CDR3 is TGCGCCAGCAGCCCGGGAGGGGCACCCACAGATACGCAGTATTTT.